These 12 T cell receptor beta chains came from one sample sequenced in a study of blood T cell repertoires in COVID-19. The assay was immunoSEQ multiplex PCR, and TCRdb's table has in-frame clones only and misses some. In the table there are 220,000 or so clones, 82% of which are singletons. The sequencing sample was made of PBMCs or T cells enriched from blood (not recorded which). Every receptor here comes from an older woman who had recovered from COVID-19.

The sample holds a few counts of this clone. V gene TRBV2 combines with J gene TRBJ1-2; 7 positions agree with TRBD1. Germline loops: CDR1 SNHLY, CDR2 FYNNEI. This CDR3 is built from 14 residues. Losses at the gene ends were 5 bases for V and 2 bases for J; bases not matched to a gene: 5. The CDR3 nucleotides are TGTGCCAGCAGTCGGGACAGCTCCAACTATGGCTACACCTTC. It is translated as CASSRDSSNYGYTF.

The rearrangement links TRBV7-6 to TRBJ2-1; 15 bases line up with TRBD2. Trimming at V came to 3 bases and at J to 10 bases, leaving 10 bases not matched to a gene. Germline CDR1 is SGHVS and CDR2 is FNYEAQ. The CDR3 loop spans 17 amino acids. CDR3 amino acids: CASSLDRTSGGAYEQFF. The CDR3 DNA reads as TGTGCCAGCAGCTTGGACCGGACTAGCGGGGGGGCATACGAGCAGTTCTTC.

The chain carries TRBV6-1 and TRBJ1-5, with 8 bases that match TRBD1. This CDR3 region has 15 residues. CDR1 and CDR2 (germline): MNHNS, SASEGT. Trimming cost V 1 base and J 5 bases; bases outside gene matches: 4. CDR3 in DNA: TGTGCCAGCAGTGAAGGGACAGGGTTTTATCAGCCCCAGCATTTT. Translating gives CASSEGTGFYQPQHF.

The chain links TRBV24-1 to TRBJ2-3; D unresolved. V was clipped by 3 bases and J by 4 bases, with 7 bases between them. Germline V gene lookup returns CDR1 KGHDR and CDR2 SFDVKD. The CDR3 extends over 13 amino acids. In DNA, the CDR3 is TGTGCCACCAGTGATGGGCTGGCAGATACGCAGTATTTT. Residues: CATSDGLADTQYF.

The chain links TRBV5-4 to TRBJ1-2, with D perhaps matching TRBD1 (5 bases). Germline lookup yields CDR1 SGHNT and CDR2 YYREEE (reference sequence). The CDR3 consists of 13 residues. V gave up 0 bases and J gave up 6 bases, with 9 bases separating them. The CDR3 spells CASSLAAGNGYTF. CDR3 bases: TGTGCCAGCAGCTTGGCCGCAGGGAATGGCTACACCTTC.

The chain uses TRBV3-1 (or the pseudogene TRBV3-2) and TRBJ2-2; a possible D gene is TRBD1 (5 bases). The germline V gene encodes CDR1 LGHDT and CDR2 YNNKEL (reference sequence). V was cut by 8 bases and J by 6 bases, with 13 bases left in between. CDR3 size: 13 residues. In DNA, the CDR3 is TGTGCCAGCTCAACAACCAGGGCCGGGGAGCTGTTTTTT. Translation: CASSTTRAGELFF.

V and J are TRBV5-1 and TRBJ2-5, with 10 bases matching TRBD2. Per the germline V gene, CDR1 is SGHRS and CDR2 is YFSETQ. The trim removed 1 base at V and 5 bases at J, leaving 5 bases unmatched. The CDR3 runs 15 residues. The CDR3 loop reads CASSLTASGSETQYF. The CDR3 DNA follows: TGCGCCAGCAGCTTGACGGCTAGCGGGAGTGAGACCCAGTACTTC.

Written as DNA, the CDR3 is TGTGCCAGCTCACCACCGGACAGAAATCAGCCCCAGCATTTT. Residues: CASSPPDRNQPQHF. The V and J genes are TRBV18 and TRBJ1-5; possibly TRBD1 for D (6 bases). Trimming shortened V by 0 bases and J by 4 bases, and 7 bases separated the two germline ends. The length of the CDR3 is 14 residues. Germline lookup yields CDR1 KGHSH and CDR2 LQKENI.

The J gene is TRBJ1-2, the V gene TRBV14; D gene ambiguous. Germline V gene lookup returns CDR1 SGHDN and CDR2 FVKESK. CDR3 length: 16 amino acids. The V end was cut by 0 bases, the J end by 4 bases, with 15 bases between. The CDR3 bases are TGTGCCAGCAGCCAAGATCTCTCCGCGATTGGCTATGGCTACACCTTC. Residues: CASSQDLSAIGYGYTF.

The chain couples TRBV5-1 to TRBJ1-2; 9 bases map to TRBD1. There are 14 residues in the CDR3. V lost 4 bases, J lost 2 bases, and 3 bases stayed unmatched. The germline V gene has CDR1 SGHRS and CDR2 YFSETQ. In DNA form, the CDR3 reads TGCGCCAGCAGCCGGACAGGGGACAACTATGGCTACACCTTC. Its translation is CASSRTGDNYGYTF.

A single count supports this clone. The rearrangement uses TRBV5-5 and TRBJ2-1; 13 bases are a match to TRBD2. The CDR3 sequence is 17 residues long. The V and J ends lost 3 bases and 3 bases, in that order; junction bases with no gene match: 6. Germline V gene data show CDR1 as SGHKS and CDR2 as YYEKEE (reference sequence). The CDR3 sequence: CASSSRGLAGNYNEQFF. For the CDR3, the DNA is TGTGCCAGCAGCTCCCGGGGACTAGCGGGAAACTACAATGAGCAGTTCTTC.

This clone was found once. The chain combines TRBV25-1 with TRBJ1-1, with 10 positions matching TRBD1. The ends lost 5 bases at V and 0 bases at J; junction bases unmatched: 6. Germline V gene lookup returns CDR1 MGHDK and CDR2 SYGVNS. This CDR3 contains 16 residues. CDR3 loop: CASSSRDRGLNTEAFF. The CDR3 nucleotides read TGTGCCAGCAGTTCCCGGGACAGGGGCCTGAACACTGAAGCTTTCTTT.